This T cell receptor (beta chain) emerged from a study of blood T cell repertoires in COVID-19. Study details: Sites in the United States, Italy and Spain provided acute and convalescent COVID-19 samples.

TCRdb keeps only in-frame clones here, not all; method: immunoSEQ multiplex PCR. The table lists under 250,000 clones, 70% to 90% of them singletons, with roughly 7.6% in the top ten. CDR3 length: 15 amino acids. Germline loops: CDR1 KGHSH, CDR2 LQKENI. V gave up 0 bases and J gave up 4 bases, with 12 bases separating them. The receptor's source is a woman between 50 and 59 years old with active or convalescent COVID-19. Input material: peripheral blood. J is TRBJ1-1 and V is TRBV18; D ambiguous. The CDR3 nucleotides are TGTGCCAGCTCACCACCACGTTCGAGTGTCACTGAAGCTTTCTTT. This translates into CASSPPRSSVTEAFF.